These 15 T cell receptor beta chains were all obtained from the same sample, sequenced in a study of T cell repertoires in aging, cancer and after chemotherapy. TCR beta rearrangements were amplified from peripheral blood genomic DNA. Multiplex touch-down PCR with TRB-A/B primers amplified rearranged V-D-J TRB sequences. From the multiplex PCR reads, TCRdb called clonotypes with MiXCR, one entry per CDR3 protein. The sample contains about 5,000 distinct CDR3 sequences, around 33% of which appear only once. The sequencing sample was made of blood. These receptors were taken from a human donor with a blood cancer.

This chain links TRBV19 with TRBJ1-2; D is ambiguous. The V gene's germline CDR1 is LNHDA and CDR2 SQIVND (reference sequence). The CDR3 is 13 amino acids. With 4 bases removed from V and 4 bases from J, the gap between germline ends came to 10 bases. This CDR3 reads CASSTLAGYGYTF. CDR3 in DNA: TGTGCCAGTAGTACCCTAGCGGGCTATGGCTACACCTTC.

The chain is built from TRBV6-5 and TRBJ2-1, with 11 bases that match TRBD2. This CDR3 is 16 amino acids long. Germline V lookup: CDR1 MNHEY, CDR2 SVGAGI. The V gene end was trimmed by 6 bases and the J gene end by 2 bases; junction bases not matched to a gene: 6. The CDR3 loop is CASSPNSGGAYNEQFF. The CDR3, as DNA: TGTGCCAGCAGCCCCAATAGCGGGGGGGCCTACAATGAGCAGTTCTTC.

The CDR3 loop reads CSARAPGRPNTEAFF. In DNA form, the CDR3 reads TGCAGTGCTAGAGCCCCGGGCCGACCGAACACTGAAGCTTTCTTT. The gene calls are TRBV20-1 and TRBJ1-1, with D unresolved. Trimming removed 1 base from V and 1 base from J, with 13 bases in between. The CDR3 has 15 amino acids. Germline V gene data show CDR1 as DFQATT and CDR2 as SNEGSKA (reference sequence).

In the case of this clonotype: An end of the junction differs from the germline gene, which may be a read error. The CDR3 bases are TGTGCCATCACTGAGGGGGGGATCCCGAACACTGAAGCTTTCTTT. It yields the protein CAITEGGIPNTEAFF. The chain employs TRBV10-3 and TRBJ1-1; D may be TRBD1 (6 bases). This CDR3 spans 15 amino acids. CDR1 is ENHRY and CDR2 is SYGVKD in the germline V gene.

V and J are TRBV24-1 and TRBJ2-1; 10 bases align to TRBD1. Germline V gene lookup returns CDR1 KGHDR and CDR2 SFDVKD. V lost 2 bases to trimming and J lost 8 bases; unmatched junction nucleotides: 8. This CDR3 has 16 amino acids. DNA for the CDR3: TGTGCCACCAGTGATTCCAATGCCGGGACAGGGGATGAGCAGTTCTTC. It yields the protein CATSDSNAGTGDEQFF.

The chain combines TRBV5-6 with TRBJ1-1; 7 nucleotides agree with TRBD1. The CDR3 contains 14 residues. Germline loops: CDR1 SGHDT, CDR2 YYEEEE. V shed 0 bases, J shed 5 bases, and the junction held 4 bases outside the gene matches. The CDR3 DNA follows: TGTGCCAGCAGCTTGGGGACAGGAGGGACTGAAGCTTTCTTT. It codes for CASSLGTGGTEAFF.

The DNA of the CDR3 is TGTGCCAGCAGCTTGGCCGGGAGCTCCTACGAGCAGTACTTC. This codes for CASSLAGSSYEQYF. The rearrangement joins TRBV7-6 to TRBJ2-7; D perhaps matches TRBD2 (6 bases). The V gene lost 3 bases and the J gene lost 0 bases, with 9 bases spanning the gap. The CDR3 spans 14 residues. Germline CDR1 reads SGHVS; CDR2 reads FNYEAQ. Filled out from reference TRBV7-6 and TRBJ2-7, the complete variable domain reads GAGVSQSPRYKVTKRGQDVALRCDPISGHVSLYWYRQALGQGPEFLTYFNYEAQQDKSGLPNDRFSAERPEGSISTLTIQRTEQRDSAMYRCASSLAGSSYEQYFGPGTRLTVT.

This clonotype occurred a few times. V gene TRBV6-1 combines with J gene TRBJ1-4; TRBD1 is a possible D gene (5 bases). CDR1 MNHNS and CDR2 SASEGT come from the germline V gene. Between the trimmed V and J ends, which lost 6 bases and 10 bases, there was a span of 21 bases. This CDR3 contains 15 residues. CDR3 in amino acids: CASSHEGTGPLKLFF. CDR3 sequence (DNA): TGTGCCAGCAGCCACGAAGGGACTGGTCCCTTAAAACTGTTTTTT.

The CDR3 is CAWKVTGVYEQYF. The CDR3 bases are TGTGCCTGGAAGGTAACAGGTGTCTACGAGCAGTACTTC. The chain joins TRBV30 to TRBJ2-7, with a weak D call TRBD1 (5 bases). In germline, CDR1 is GTSNPN, CDR2 SVGIG (reference sequence). The CDR3 covers 13 residues. V was shortened by 4 bases and J by 3 bases, with 13 bases between the two germline ends.

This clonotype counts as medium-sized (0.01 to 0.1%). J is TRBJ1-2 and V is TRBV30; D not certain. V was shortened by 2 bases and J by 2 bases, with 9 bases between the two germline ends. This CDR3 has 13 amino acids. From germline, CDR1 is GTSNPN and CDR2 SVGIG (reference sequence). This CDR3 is CAWSFSRNYGYTF. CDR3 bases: TGTGCCTGGAGTTTTTCCAGGAACTATGGCTACACCTTC.

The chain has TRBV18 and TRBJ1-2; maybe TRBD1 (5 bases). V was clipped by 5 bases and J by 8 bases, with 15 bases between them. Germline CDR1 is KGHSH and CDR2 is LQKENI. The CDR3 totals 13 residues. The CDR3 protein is CASSLRREDGYTF. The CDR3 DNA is TGTGCCAGCTCATTACGCAGGGAGGACGGCTACACCTTC.

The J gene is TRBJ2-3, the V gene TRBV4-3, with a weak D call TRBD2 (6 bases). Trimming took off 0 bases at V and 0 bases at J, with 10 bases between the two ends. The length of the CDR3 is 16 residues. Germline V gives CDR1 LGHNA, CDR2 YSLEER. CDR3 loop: CASSQDRGTSTDTQYF. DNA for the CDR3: TGCGCCAGCAGCCAAGATCGGGGGACTAGCACAGATACGCAGTATTTT.

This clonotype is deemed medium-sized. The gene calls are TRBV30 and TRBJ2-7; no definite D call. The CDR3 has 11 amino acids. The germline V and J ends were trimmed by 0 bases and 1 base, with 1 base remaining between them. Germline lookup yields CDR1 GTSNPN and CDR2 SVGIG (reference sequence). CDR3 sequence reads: CAWSVSYEQYF. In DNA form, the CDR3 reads TGTGCCTGGAGTGTATCCTACGAGCAGTACTTC.

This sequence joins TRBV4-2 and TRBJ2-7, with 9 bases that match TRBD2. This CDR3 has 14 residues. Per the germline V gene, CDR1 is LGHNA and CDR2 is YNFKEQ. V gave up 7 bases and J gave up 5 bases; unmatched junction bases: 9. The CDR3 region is CASTGGGAMDEQYF. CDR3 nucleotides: TGTGCCAGCACTGGCGGGGGGGCCATGGACGAGCAGTACTTC.

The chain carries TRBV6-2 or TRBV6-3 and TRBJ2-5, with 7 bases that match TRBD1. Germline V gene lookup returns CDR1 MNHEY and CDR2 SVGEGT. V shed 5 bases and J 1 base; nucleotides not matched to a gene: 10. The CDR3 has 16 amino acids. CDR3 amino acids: CASSPPTGTVQETQYF. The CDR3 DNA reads TGTGCCAGCAGTCCCCCGACAGGGACAGTCCAAGAGACCCAGTACTTC.